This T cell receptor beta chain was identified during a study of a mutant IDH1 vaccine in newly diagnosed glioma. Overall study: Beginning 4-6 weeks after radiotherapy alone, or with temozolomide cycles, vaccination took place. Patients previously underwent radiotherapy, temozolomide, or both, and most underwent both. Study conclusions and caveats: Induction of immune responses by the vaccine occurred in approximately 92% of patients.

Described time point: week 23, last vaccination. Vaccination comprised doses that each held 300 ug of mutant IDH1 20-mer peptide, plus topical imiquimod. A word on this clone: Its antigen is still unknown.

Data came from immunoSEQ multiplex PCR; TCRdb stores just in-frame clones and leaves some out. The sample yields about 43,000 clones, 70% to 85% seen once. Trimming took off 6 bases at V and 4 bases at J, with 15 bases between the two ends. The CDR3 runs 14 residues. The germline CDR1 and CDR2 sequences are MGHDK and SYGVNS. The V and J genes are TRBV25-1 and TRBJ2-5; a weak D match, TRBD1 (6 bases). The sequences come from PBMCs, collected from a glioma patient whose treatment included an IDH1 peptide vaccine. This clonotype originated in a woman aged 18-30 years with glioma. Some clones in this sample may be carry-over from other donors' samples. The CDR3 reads CASSLGGRGETQYF. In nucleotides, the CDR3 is TGTGCCAGCAGCCTTGGTGGCAGGGGAGAGACCCAGTACTTC.